This T cell receptor (beta chain) was sequenced in a study of blood T cell repertoires in COVID-19. The V segment lost 4 bases and the J segment 8 bases; nucleotides outside the gene matches: 4. This CDR3 comprises 13 residues. Germline lookup yields CDR1 SGHRS and CDR2 YFSETQ. Under the authors' procedure: Amplified reference gene primers provided the basis for estimating nucleated cell counts. Libraries were prepared by immunoSEQ multiplex PCR; TCRdb keeps only in-frame clonotypes and omits some of them. V and J calls and clone size are as listed in that table; D and trimming were resolved from the DNA. The data hold about 170,000 clones, with around 80% observed a single time.

The material sequenced was PBMCs or T cells enriched from blood (not recorded which). This chain uses TRBV5-1 with TRBJ2-1, with TRBD1 identical over 9 bases. The sequence was obtained from a woman in her seventies in a cohort exposed to, infected with or recovered from COVID-19 (not recorded which). Here the CDR3 DNA reads TGCGCCAGCAGCGGACAGGGGATTGATGAGCAGTTCTTC. Its protein product is CASSGQGIDEQFF.